A selection of T cell receptor beta chains follows, all from one sample in a study of cytomegalovirus exposure and HLA in healthy donors. The assay was immunoSEQ multiplex PCR, and TCRdb's table has in-frame clones only and misses some. The sample has around 190,000 clones; around 75% are singletons. Sequencing used PBMCs. Source of these receptors: a woman aged 45 to 65 in good health and CMV-seronegative. Each CDR3 is given with its conserved first and last residue. Fields, in order: CDR3 DNA, CDR3 protein, D gene, J gene, clone size, V gene. A D gene is named only where the DNA matches it firmly. Clone size is stated in some rows and not others, as once, few, many or a class when expanded.

TGCGCCAGCAGCCAAGAATTTGGAGTGTCTCTCCACAAAGGACTAGCGGACAATGAGCAGTTCTTC CASSQEFGVSLHKGLADNEQFF TRBD2 TRBJ2-1 NA TRBV4-3
TGCGCCAGCAGCTCCGGGACAGGTCTGAACACTGAAGCTTTCTTT CASSSGTGLNTEAFF TRBD1 TRBJ1-1 NA TRBV5-1
TGCAGCGTGAGGGGGCAGATCTATGGCTACACCTTC CSVRGQIYGYTF TRBD1 TRBJ1-2 NA TRBV29-1
TGTGCCAGCAGCTCCCCGGGACAGTTACTGGCGGTACCCTACGAGCAGTACTTC CASSSPGQLLAVPYEQYF TRBD1 TRBJ2-7 NA TRBV5-4
TGCGCCAGCAGACAGGGGGCTGGAGAGACCCAGTACTTC CASRQGAGETQYF TRBD1 TRBJ2-5 NA TRBV10-2
TGCAGTGCTACGTTAGAGACCCAGTACTTC CSATLETQYF NA TRBJ2-5 NA TRBV20-1
TGTGCCAGCGCTAGGATTGAGTCTGGAAACACCATATATTTT CASARIESGNTIYF NA TRBJ1-3 NA TRBV6-5
TGTGCCAGCAGCTCCGGACAGGGTCTCACAGATACGCAGTATTTT CASSSGQGLTDTQYF TRBD1 TRBJ2-3 NA TRBV5-4
TGTGCCAGCAGCCCACCGGGTCCTGGTACGCAGTATTTT CASSPPGPGTQYF NA TRBJ2-3 NA TRBV5-4
TGTGCCAGCAGCCCCCAGAACACTGAAGCTTTCTTT CASSPQNTEAFF NA TRBJ1-1 NA TRBV7-2
TGTGCCAGCAGCCCGGGGGGATTCAGCTACGAGCAGTACTTC CASSPGGFSYEQYF TRBD2 TRBJ2-7 NA TRBV7-2
TGTGCTAGTGGTTTGGGATCCCAGACTGAAGCTTTCTTT CASGLGSQTEAFF NA TRBJ1-1 NA TRBV12-5
TGTGCCAGCTCCCCCACCCAAAGCAACACTGAAGCTTTCTTT CASSPTQSNTEAFF NA TRBJ1-1 NA TRBV18
TGTGCCACCAGCAGAGATTATCACACCGGGGAGCTGTTTTTT CATSRDYHTGELFF NA TRBJ2-2 NA TRBV15
TGTGCCAGCAGCTTTGGGCCGGTCTTGACTAGCACGCAGTATTTT CASSFGPVLTSTQYF TRBD2 TRBJ2-3 NA TRBV5-5
TGCGCCAGCAGCCACCAGCCGCCGGGAGGGCCACTCACAGATACGCAGTATTTT CASSHQPPGGPLTDTQYF TRBD2 TRBJ2-3 NA TRBV4-3
TGTGCCAGCACCACCGGGGGGGGACTAGCGGCCGGGGAGCTGTTTTTT CASTTGGGLAAGELFF TRBD2 TRBJ2-2 NA TRBV5-4
TGTGCCAGCAGCTTAGGGCTAGCGGGGGGCCACGAGCAGTACTTC CASSLGLAGGHEQYF TRBD2 TRBJ2-7 NA TRBV11-2
TGTGCCAGCAGTCGGACATCTAACACTGAAGCTTTCTTT CASSRTSNTEAFF NA TRBJ1-1 NA TRBV2
TGCAGCGTTGAAGGGGGCCGATACGAGCAGTACTTC CSVEGGRYEQYF NA TRBJ2-7 NA TRBV29-1
TGCGCCAGCAGCCAAGATGGGCTTTGGCAGGGGCGCGGGGAGCTGTTTTTT CASSQDGLWQGRGELFF NA TRBJ2-2 NA TRBV4-3
TGTGCCATCAGTCCGGGACTAGCGTCAACAGATACGCAGTATTTT CAISPGLASTDTQYF TRBD2 TRBJ2-3 NA TRBV10-3
TGTGCCAGCAAGCCTCGACAGAGAACCTACGAGCAGTACTTC CASKPRQRTYEQYF NA TRBJ2-7 NA TRBV5-6
TGTGCCAGCAGCTTATTCAGCGGGCCTTACAATGAGCAGTTCTTC CASSLFSGPYNEQFF NA TRBJ2-1 NA TRBV7-9
TGTGCCAGCAGTACCGGGACAGGGATCTACGAGCAGTACTTC CASSTGTGIYEQYF TRBD1 TRBJ2-7 NA TRBV27
TGTGCCAGCAGTTTTTCGGTTCAGGGGAATCAGCCCCAGCATTTT CASSFSVQGNQPQHF NA TRBJ1-5 NA TRBV28
TGTGCCAGCAGCGGGGGAATTAGCGGGAGGGATGAGACCCAGTACTTC CASSGGISGRDETQYF TRBD2 TRBJ2-5 NA TRBV7-9
TGTGCCAGCAGCTTAGACGGACAGTGGAATGGCTACACCTTC CASSLDGQWNGYTF NA TRBJ1-2 NA TRBV7-2
TGTGCCAGCAATGGCGGACAGGCTCGATCACCCCTCCACTTT CASNGGQARSPLHF TRBD1 TRBJ1-6 NA TRBV27
TGTGCCAGCAGCTTCGGACTAGCGGGAGTCAATGAGCAGTTCTTC CASSFGLAGVNEQFF TRBD2 TRBJ2-1 NA TRBV11-1
TGTGCCAGCAGGGGGACTAGCTCCTACAATGAGCAGTTCTTC CASRGTSSYNEQFF TRBD2 TRBJ2-1 few TRBV6-1
TGTGCCAGCATGACAGGACAGGTTTTCTATGGCTACACCTTC CASMTGQVFYGYTF TRBD1 TRBJ1-2 NA TRBV2
TGTGCCAGCAGCTTTACGGACTCAAACATTCAGTACTTC CASSFTDSNIQYF NA TRBJ2-4 NA TRBV11-2
TGCAGCGTCGGGGCAGGGGTCATGAACACTGAAGCTTTCTTT CSVGAGVMNTEAFF NA TRBJ1-1 few TRBV29-1
TGTGCCAGCAGCTCCAGAGTGCGGGACTCCAACTATGGCTACACCTTC CASSSRVRDSNYGYTF NA TRBJ1-2 NA TRBV7-2
TGTGCCAGTAGTAGGGGACAGACTAACTATGGCTACACCTTC CASSRGQTNYGYTF TRBD1 TRBJ1-2 few TRBV19
TGTGCCAGCAGCTCCCCTAGCGGGAGGGCCTCCGAGCAGTACTTC CASSSPSGRASEQYF TRBD2 TRBJ2-7 NA TRBV7-8
TGTGCCAGCAGTACCCGGGACAGGGTATCCTACGAGCAGTACTTC CASSTRDRVSYEQYF TRBD1 TRBJ2-7 NA TRBV6-5
TGTGCCAGTAGTATCTGGTCTACGAACACTGAAGCTTTCTTT CASSIWSTNTEAFF NA TRBJ1-1 NA TRBV19
TGTGCCAGCAGTTACTCTCCGGGGGTGGGCTACACCTTC CASSYSPGVGYTF NA TRBJ1-2 NA TRBV6-6
TGTGCCTCGTCGCGTGCCTCCTACGAGCAGTACTTC CASSRASYEQYF NA TRBJ2-7 NA TRBV2
TGTGCCAGCTACAACCCGAACACCGGGGAGCTGTTTTTT CASYNPNTGELFF NA TRBJ2-2 few TRBV6-5
TGCGCCAGCAGCCGTGGGCCGTGGGAGGGACATATGAACACCGGGGAGCTGTTTTTT CASSRGPWEGHMNTGELFF NA TRBJ2-2 NA TRBV4-1
TGCGCCAGCAGCCGGGGCCCCGGGGAGACCCAGTACTTC CASSRGPGETQYF NA TRBJ2-5 NA TRBV4-1
TGTGCCAGCAGCTTCCAGGGGGCCTCCCGGACCACTGAAGCTTTCTTT CASSFQGASRTTEAFF TRBD1 TRBJ1-1 once TRBV7-3
TGTGCCAGCAGTTACCCGGGACAGGGGCCCACCTACTTC CASSYPGQGPTYF TRBD1 TRBJ2-5 NA TRBV6-5
TGTGCCAGCAGCTTGGCAGGCCCCAATCAGCCCCAGCATTTT CASSLAGPNQPQHF NA TRBJ1-5 NA TRBV5-6
TGTGCCAGCAGTGCTGTGACTGATATTAACACTGAAGCTTTCTTT CASSAVTDINTEAFF NA TRBJ1-1 NA TRBV6-1